Shown below are 15 T cell receptor beta chains from a single sample sequenced in a study of OX40 agonist ivuxolimab in advanced cancers. Assay: immunoSEQ multiplex PCR; the TCRdb copy retains only in-frame clones and omits some. The sample yields roughly 53,000 clones, 85% to 90% seen once. Specimen: CD4+ or CD8+ T cells sorted from blood, collected in a trial of the OX40 agonist ivuxolimab. The source is an adult with an advanced solid tumor such as melanoma, head and neck, liver or kidney cancer.

This sequence joins TRBV7-9 and TRBJ2-1; D is unclear. V lost 5 bases, J lost 6 bases, and 5 bases lay in between. Per the germline V gene, CDR1 is SEHNR and CDR2 is FQNEAQ (reference sequence). The CDR3 runs 11 residues. The CDR3 here is CASSTSNEQFF. The DNA for the CDR3 is TGTGCCAGCAGCACGAGCAATGAGCAGTTCTTC.

The gene calls are TRBV27 and TRBJ2-1; 7 bases are shared with TRBD2. V lost 1 base, J lost 4 bases, and 10 bases stayed unmatched. CDR1 and CDR2 (germline): MNHEY, SMNVEV (reference sequence). The CDR3 totals 17 residues. CDR3 sequence: CASSLFLQRGSYNEQFF. CDR3 coding DNA: TGTGCCAGCAGTTTATTCCTCCAGCGGGGTTCTTACAATGAGCAGTTCTTC.

This chain uses TRBV19 with TRBJ2-5; D ambiguous. CDR3 length equals 16 residues. Germline CDR1 reads LNHDA; CDR2 reads SQIVND (reference sequence). The V end lost 5 bases, the J end lost 1 base, and 17 bases lay between the germline ends. The CDR3 DNA is TGTGCCAGTAGTGCCTGGAGCCGCTCCGTCCAAGAGACCCAGTACTTC. Translating it yields CASSAWSRSVQETQYF.

This chain joins TRBV5-5 and TRBJ2-1, with TRBD1 as a possible D gene (5 bases). The CDR3 extends over 15 amino acids. Per the germline V gene, CDR1 is SGHKS and CDR2 is YYEKEE (reference sequence). V was shortened by 0 bases and J by 3 bases, with 10 bases between the two germline ends. The chain's CDR3 is CASSLAKDNYNEQFF. Written as DNA, the CDR3 is TGTGCCAGCAGCTTGGCCAAGGACAACTACAATGAGCAGTTCTTC.

This chain links TRBV27 with TRBJ2-5, with a weak D call TRBD2 (7 bases). Per the germline V gene, CDR1 is MNHEY and CDR2 is SMNVEV (reference sequence). The V end was cut by 5 bases, the J end by 4 bases, with 17 bases between. This CDR3 has 15 amino acids. The CDR3 nucleotides are TGTGCCAGCAGTGGGGCGGGAGCAGGGGTAGAGACCCAGTACTTC. This translates into CASSGAGAGVETQYF.

V and J are TRBV5-1 and TRBJ2-1; D ambiguous. V lost 5 bases, J lost 0 bases, and 12 bases lay in between. The germline CDR1 and CDR2 sequences are SGHRS and YFSETQ. This CDR3 spans 15 amino acids. The chain's CDR3 is CASRVSRSSYNEQFF. The CDR3 DNA is TGCGCCAGCAGGGTGAGCCGTAGCTCCTACAATGAGCAGTTCTTC.

This chain uses TRBV7-8 with TRBJ2-7; tentatively, D is TRBD1 (6 bases). V shed 1 base and J shed 4 bases, with 8 bases lying between them. The CDR3 extends over 13 amino acids. CDR1 SGHVS and CDR2 FQNEAQ come from the germline V gene. The CDR3 sequence is CASSLVTGYEQYF. DNA of the CDR3: TGTGCCAGCAGCTTAGTCACAGGGTACGAGCAGTACTTC.

The chain uses TRBV5-4 and TRBJ1-2; 9 bases map to TRBD1. Germline V gene lookup returns CDR1 SGHNT and CDR2 YYREEE (reference sequence). The CDR3 length is 14 residues. Germline trimming cut 3 bases from V and 2 bases from J; bases unmatched to any gene: 2. The CDR3: CASSSGTGNYGYTF. Written as DNA, the CDR3 is TGTGCCAGCAGCTCCGGGACAGGGAACTATGGCTACACCTTC.

The table lists this clone with a count of one. This chain links TRBV7-9 with TRBJ2-7; perhaps TRBD2 as D (6 bases). V was trimmed by 5 bases and J by 5 bases, leaving 19 bases between them. The CDR3 consists of 15 residues. Germline assignment: CDR1 SEHNR and CDR2 FQNEAQ (reference sequence). The CDR3 loop reads CASSLPRGGENEQYF. CDR3 in DNA: TGTGCCAGCAGCCTACCCCGCGGAGGGGAAAACGAGCAGTACTTC.

This chain uses TRBV30 with TRBJ1-5; D is unclear. CDR1 and CDR2 (germline): GTSNPN, SVGIG (reference sequence). Trimming shortened V by 3 bases and J by 4 bases, and 16 bases separated the two germline ends. The CDR3 loop spans 15 amino acids. CDR3 sequence: CAWSSLGALNQPQHF. CDR3 in DNA: TGTGCCTGGAGCTCTTTGGGCGCTTTAAATCAGCCCCAGCATTTT.

The chain joins TRBV6-1 to TRBJ2-3, with D perhaps TRBD1 (5 bases). The CDR3 has 14 amino acids. Germline values: CDR1 MNHNS, CDR2 SASEGT. Between the trimmed V and J ends, which lost 6 bases and 8 bases, there was a span of 18 bases. This CDR3 reads CASREKYDSPTQYF. In DNA, the CDR3 is TGTGCCAGCAGGGAAAAATACGACAGCCCTACGCAGTATTTT.

This chain uses TRBV15 with TRBJ2-5; D not certain. From germline, CDR1 is LNHNV and CDR2 YYDKDF (reference sequence). This CDR3 contains 14 residues. V lost 0 bases, J lost 5 bases, and 10 bases lay in between. Here the CDR3 reads CATSRETRGETQYF. For the CDR3, the DNA is TGTGCCACCAGCAGAGAGACTCGTGGGGAGACCCAGTACTTC. Full variable domain (outside the CDR3, taken from reference TRBV15 and TRBJ2-5): DAMVIQNPRYQVTQFGKPVTLSCSQTLNHNVMYWYQQKSSQAPKLLFHYYDKDFNNEADTPDNFQSRRPNTSFCFLDIRSPGLGDTAMYLCATSRETRGETQYFGPGTRLLVL.

This clone came up once. The chain links TRBV27 to TRBJ2-7; 8 bases agree with TRBD2. Trimming removed 3 bases from V and 3 bases from J; junction bases left unmatched: 4. Germline CDR1 reads MNHEY; CDR2 reads SMNVEV (reference sequence). The CDR3 has 14 amino acids. CDR3 protein: CASSFGGGLYEQYF. CDR3 DNA: TGTGCCAGCAGTTTTGGCGGGGGGCTCTACGAGCAGTACTTC.

The chain recombines TRBV5-1 with TRBJ2-1; 7 bases map to TRBD1. Germline-derived CDR1 and CDR2 are SGHRS and YFSETQ. V dropped 0 bases and J dropped 6; count of bases not matched to a gene: 9. The CDR3 spans 16 residues. The CDR3, as DNA: TGCGCCAGCAGCTTGGCCCGGACAGGAGTTGGCAATGAGCAGTTCTTC. Translated: CASSLARTGVGNEQFF.

Only one count was recorded for this clone. This chain joins TRBV19 and TRBJ2-6; D is ambiguous. Germline V gene data show CDR1 as LNHDA and CDR2 as SQIVND (reference sequence). The CDR3 loop spans 14 amino acids. Trimming shortened V by 4 bases and J by 0 bases, and 4 bases separated the two germline ends. Here the CDR3 DNA reads TGTGCCAGTAGTACTTTCTCTGGGGCCAACGTCCTGACTTTC. Translated: CASSTFSGANVLTF.